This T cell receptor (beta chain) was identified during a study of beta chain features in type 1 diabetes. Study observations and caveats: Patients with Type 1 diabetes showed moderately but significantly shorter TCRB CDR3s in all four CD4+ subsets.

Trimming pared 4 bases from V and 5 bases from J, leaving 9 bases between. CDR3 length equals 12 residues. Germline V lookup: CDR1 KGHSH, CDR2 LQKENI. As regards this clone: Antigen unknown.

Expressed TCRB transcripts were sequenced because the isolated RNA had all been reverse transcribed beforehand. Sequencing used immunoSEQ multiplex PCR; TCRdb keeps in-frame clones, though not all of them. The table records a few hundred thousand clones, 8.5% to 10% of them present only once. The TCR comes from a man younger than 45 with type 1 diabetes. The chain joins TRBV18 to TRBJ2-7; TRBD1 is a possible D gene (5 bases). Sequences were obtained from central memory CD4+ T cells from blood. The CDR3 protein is CASSRSRDEQYF. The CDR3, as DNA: TGTGCCAGCTCACGATCCAGGGACGAGCAGTACTTC.